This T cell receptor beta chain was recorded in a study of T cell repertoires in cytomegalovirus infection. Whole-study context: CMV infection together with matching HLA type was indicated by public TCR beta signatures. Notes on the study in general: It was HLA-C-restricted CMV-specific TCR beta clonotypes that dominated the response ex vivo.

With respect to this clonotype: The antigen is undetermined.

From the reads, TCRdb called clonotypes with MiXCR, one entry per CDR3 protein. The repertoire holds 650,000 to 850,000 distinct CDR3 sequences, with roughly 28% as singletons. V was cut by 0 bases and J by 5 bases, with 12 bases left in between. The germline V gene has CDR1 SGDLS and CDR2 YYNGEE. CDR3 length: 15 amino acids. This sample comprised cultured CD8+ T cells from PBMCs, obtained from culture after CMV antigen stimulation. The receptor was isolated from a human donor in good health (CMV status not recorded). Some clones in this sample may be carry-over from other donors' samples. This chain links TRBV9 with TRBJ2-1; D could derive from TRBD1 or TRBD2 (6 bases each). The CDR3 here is CASSVGGAENNEQFF. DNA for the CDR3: TGTGCCAGCAGCGTAGGGGGGGCCGAGAACAATGAGCAGTTCTTC.